This TCR beta chain was identified in a study of beta chain features in type 1 diabetes. Overall study results and limits: In type 1 diabetes patients, VDJ junctions had fewer insertions; deletions at these junctions were more frequent. In all four CD4+ subsets, TCRB CDR3 length was significantly, moderately reduced in type 1 diabetes.

V was clipped by 6 bases and J by 0 bases; unmatched bases: 6. The CDR3 extends over 17 amino acids. The germline V gene encodes CDR1 LNHDA and CDR2 SQIVND (reference sequence). The investigators reverse transcribed all of the isolated RNA, so they sequenced expressed TCRB transcripts. Produced via immunoSEQ multiplex PCR; TCRdb's table is partial and in-frame only. Of more than 100,000 clones in the sample, roughly 15% are singletons; the top ten hold 2.3%. This clone has more than one count but fewer than ten. Its target is unknown. The sequence was collected from a man under 40 with type 1 diabetes. The sequenced sample consisted of central memory CD4+ T cells from blood. This sequence joins TRBV19 and TRBJ2-6, with 9 bases fitting TRBD1. The CDR3 protein is CASSFPGQGSGANVLTF. The CDR3 nucleotides read TGTGCCAGTAGCTTTCCGGGACAGGGCTCTGGGGCCAACGTCCTGACTTTC. Drawing the rest from reference TRBV19 and TRBJ2-6, the complete variable domain is DGGITQSPKYLFRKEGQNVTLSCEQNLNHDAMYWYRQDPGQGLRLIYYSQIVNDFQKGDIAEGYSVSREKKESFPLTVTSAQKNPTAFYLCASSFPGQGSGANVLTFGAGSRLTVL.